This is a list of T cell receptor beta chains from one sample in a study of T cells in Graves' hyperthyroidism and ophthalmopathy. Each CDR3 protein is one row after TCRdb ran MiXCR on the multiplex PCR reads. The sample records 400,000 to 450,000 distinct CDR3 sequences, about 14% being singletons. Sample: blood. The receptors originated from a man aged 18 to 29 with Graves' ophthalmopathy. The CDR3 runs from the conserved cysteine through the conserved F or W. The order of the fields is CDR3 protein, CDR3 DNA, clone size, V gene, J gene, D gene. D genes are given only for firm matches. Rows give clone size only sometimes, using once, few, many, or a class for an expanded clone.

CASKRQETQFF	TGTGCCAGCAAGAGACAAGAGACCCAGTTCTTC	NA	TRBV6-2/TRBV6-3	TRBJ2-1	NA
CASSLEGGTSETQYF	TGCGCCAGCAGCTTGGAAGGCGGGACGTCTGAGACCCAGTACTTC	NA	TRBV5-1	TRBJ2-5	NA
CASSPGGTGANVLTF	TGTGCCAGCAGCCCAGGGGGCACTGGGGCCAACGTCCTGACTTTC	few	TRBV14	TRBJ2-6	TRBD1
CASSPVKTNEKLFF	TGTGCCAGCAGTCCAGTAAAGACTAATGAAAAACTGTTTTTT	many	TRBV12-3/TRBV12-4	TRBJ1-4	NA
CSAGQEGSFF	TGCAGTGCGGGTCAAGAGGGGTCTTTCTTT	few	TRBV20-1	TRBJ1-1	NA
CASSSYPGTYEQYF	TGTGCCAGCAGCTCTTATCCGGGGACCTACGAGCAGTACTTC	many	TRBV7-3	TRBJ2-7	NA
CAWHRGGNQPQHF	TGTGCCTGGCACAGGGGAGGCAATCAGCCCCAGCATTTT	many	TRBV30	TRBJ1-5	TRBD1
CASSVATNSPLHF	TGTGCCAGCAGCGTAGCTACGAATTCACCCCTCCACTTT	few	TRBV9	TRBJ1-6	NA
CASSRQGDTGELFF	TGTGCCAGCAGCCGACAGGGAGACACCGGGGAGCTGTTTTTT	few	TRBV7-3	TRBJ2-2	TRBD1
CSPGQVTDTQYF	TGCAGCCCCGGACAGGTCACAGATACGCAGTATTTT	many	TRBV20-1	TRBJ2-3	TRBD1
CSVSGTSGSYEQYF	TGCAGCGTTAGCGGGACTAGCGGTTCCTACGAGCAGTACTTC	many	TRBV29-1	TRBJ2-7	TRBD2
CASSLTGSEQYF	TGTGCCAGCAGCTTGACAGGGTCCGAGCAGTACTTC	many	TRBV11-2	TRBJ2-7	TRBD1
CASSLGGTSGDNEQFF	TGTGCCAGCAGCTTAGGAGGGACTAGCGGGGACAATGAGCAGTTCTTC	many	TRBV7-2	TRBJ2-1	TRBD2
CASSQGAVYGYTF	TGTGCCAGCAGCCAAGGGGCAGTCTATGGCTACACCTTC	many	TRBV14	TRBJ1-2	NA
CASSQVRPGTGYGYTF	TGCGCCAGCAGCCAAGTGAGACCCGGGACAGGGTATGGCTACACCTTC	NA	TRBV4-1	TRBJ1-2	TRBD1
CASSPWPPIGQEQFF	TGTGCCAGCAGCCCCTGGCCTCCCATAGGCCAGGAGCAGTTCTTC	NA	TRBV3-1	TRBJ2-1	NA
CASSESSVGLRPYEQYF	TGCGCCAGCAGTGAATCTTCTGTGGGACTGAGGCCCTACGAGCAGTACTTC	few	TRBV10-1	TRBJ2-7	NA
CASSTDSYQPLNEGYTF	TGTGCCAGCAGTACCGACAGCTACCAACCCCTAAACGAGGGCTACACCTTC	many	TRBV2	TRBJ1-2	NA
CASSDFVPDRLLTVYEQYF	TGTGCCAGCAGTGACTTCGTCCCGGACAGGCTTTTGACCGTCTACGAGCAGTACTTC	many	TRBV6-1	TRBJ2-7	TRBD1
CASSVVIFWRVDSYNEQFF	TGTGCCAGCAGTGTAGTAATCTTCTGGCGGGTCGACTCCTACAATGAGCAGTTCTTC	many	TRBV2	TRBJ2-1	NA
CASSSREVGNEQFF	TGTGCCAGCAGTTCCCGGGAGGTGGGCAATGAGCAGTTCTTC	NA	TRBV28	TRBJ2-1	TRBD2
CAWSFRYEQYF	TGTGCCTGGAGTTTCCGTTACGAGCAGTACTTC	many	TRBV30	TRBJ2-7	NA
CASSQVRDGSVYF	TGTGCCAGCAGCCAAGTCCGTGACGGCTCGGTGTATTTT	NA	TRBV3-1	TRBJ2-3	NA
CASSTKGATYGYTF	TGTGCCAGCAGTACCAAGGGAGCTACCTATGGCTACACCTTC	NA	TRBV6-1	TRBJ1-2	NA
CASSEAWYEQYF	TGTGCCAGCAGTGAAGCATGGTACGAGCAGTACTTC	many	TRBV2	TRBJ2-7	NA
CASSSGGGLPYNSPLHF	TGTGCCAGCAGCTCCGGGGGAGGCTTGCCCTATAATTCACCCCTCCACTTT	few	TRBV7-9	TRBJ1-6	NA
CASSVEGGTGFDTQYF	TGTGCCAGCAGCGTAGAGGGGGGAACGGGGTTCGATACGCAGTATTTT	NA	TRBV9	TRBJ2-3	NA
CATSELGQGTDTQYF	TGTGCCACCAGTGAACTCGGACAGGGTACAGATACGCAGTATTTT	many	TRBV24-1	TRBJ2-3	TRBD1